This entry lists 25 T cell receptor beta chains sequenced from one sample in a study of T cells after yellow fever vaccination. TCRdb reprocessed the 5' RACE reads with MiXCR, giving one entry per CDR3 protein. This table holds around 300,000 distinct CDR3 sequences, 10% to 15% found once. The starting material was CD4+ T cells sorted from PBMCs, obtained 45 days after the yellow fever booster vaccination. These receptors were collected from a man between 25 and 39 years old who received the YFV17D yellow fever vaccine.

The V and J genes are TRBV20-1 and TRBJ1-6; D is perhaps TRBD1 (5 bases). The CDR3 is 13 residues long. Between the trimmed V and J ends, which lost 3 bases and 9 bases, there was a span of 12 bases. Germline CDR1 and CDR2: DFQATT and SNEGSKA (reference sequence). The CDR3 nucleotides are TGCAGTGCTAGTGTCGGTGGGGGTTCACCCCTCCACTTT. Its translation is CSASVGGGSPLHF.

This rearrangement joins TRBV12-3 or TRBV12-4 to TRBJ2-2; D call uncertain. The CDR3 is 15 amino acids. V was shortened by 4 bases and J by 0 bases, with 9 bases between the two germline ends. The CDR3: CASSSPGTNTGELFF. The CDR3 DNA reads as TGTGCCAGCAGTTCTCCAGGAACGAACACCGGGGAGCTGTTTTTT.

This clonotype appeared a few times. The V call is TRBV27, the J call TRBJ2-7; D possibly corresponds to TRBD2 (6 bases). Germline CDR1 MNHEY, CDR2 SMNVEV (reference sequence). The CDR3 is made up of 14 amino acids. Trimming stripped 3 bases from V and 5 bases from J, with 14 bases between. CDR3 DNA sequence: TGTGCCAGCAGTTTCCAGCGGGCGGACCACGAGCAGTACTTC. The encoded protein is CASSFQRADHEQYF.

The rearrangement links TRBV7-2 to TRBJ1-2; D possibly corresponds to TRBD1 (6 bases). The germline gives CDR1 SGHTA, CDR2 FQGNSA. Trimming took 0 bases from V and 2 from J, leaving 10 bases between them. The length of the CDR3 is 15 residues. CDR3 in DNA: TGTGCCAGCAGCTTAGCGGTTGGGGGCAACTATGGCTACACCTTC. It specifies CASSLAVGGNYGYTF. Variable domain in full (rest from reference TRBV7-2 and TRBJ1-2): GAGVSQSPSNKVTEKGKDVELRCDPISGHTALYWYRQSLGQGLEFLIYFQGNSAPDKSGLPSDRFSAERTGGSVSTLTIQRTQQEDSAVYLCASSLAVGGNYGYTFGSGTRLTVV.

The V gene is TRBV2, the J gene TRBJ1-5; TRBD1 is a possible D gene (5 bases). This CDR3 contains 16 residues. V shed 6 bases and J shed 5 bases, with 20 bases lying between them. Germline assignment: CDR1 SNHLY and CDR2 FYNNEI. DNA for the CDR3: TGTGCCAGCAGCCAGTTAACGGGTCAGGGCGATCAGCCCCAGCATTTT. Translated: CASSQLTGQGDQPQHF.

This clonotype occurred a few times. The gene calls are TRBV5-1 and TRBJ2-1, with D maybe TRBD2 (5 bases). This CDR3 has 14 residues. The germline V gene encodes CDR1 SGHRS and CDR2 YFSETQ. V dropped 2 bases and J dropped 2 bases, with 8 bases sitting between them. The CDR3 loop is CASSFGGPYNEQFF. CDR3 nucleotide sequence: TGCGCCAGCAGCTTCGGCGGGCCCTACAATGAGCAGTTCTTC.

The chain has TRBV3-1 and TRBJ2-7; TRBD2 matches at 13 bases. This CDR3 has 16 amino acids. The germline gives CDR1 LGHDT, CDR2 YNNKEL (reference sequence). Trimming cost V 6 bases and J 3 bases; bases outside gene matches: 8. Written as DNA, the CDR3 is TGTGCCAGCAGAGCCAAGGGACTAGCGGGACGCTACGAGCAGTACTTC. Its protein is CASRAKGLAGRYEQYF.

This clonotype was seen ten or more times. The chain employs TRBV6-1 and TRBJ2-2; no firm D call. CDR1 and CDR2 (germline): MNHNS, SASEGT. V was cut by 1 base and J by 6 bases, with 6 bases left in between. The CDR3 runs to 13 residues. The CDR3 coding sequence is TGTGCCAGCAGTGAAGGTCTAGCCGGGGAGCTGTTTTTT. Translated, it gives CASSEGLAGELFF.

In its sample, this clonotype was seen a few times. The chain couples TRBV5-1 to TRBJ2-1; 13 positions agree with TRBD2. The CDR3 contains 17 residues. V gave up 6 bases and J gave up 0 bases; unmatched junction bases: 6. In germline, CDR1 is SGHRS, CDR2 YFSETQ. CDR3 in DNA: TGCGCCAGCAATCCAAGGACTAGCGGGAGCTCCTACAATGAGCAGTTCTTC. Translation gives CASNPRTSGSSYNEQFF.

The CDR3 DNA reads as TGTGCCAGCAGCTTAGAGGGCGGGAGGGCCGCAGATACGCAGTATTTT. Its translation: CASSLEGGRAADTQYF. The chain joins TRBV7-8 to TRBJ2-3, with 9 bases fitting TRBD2. Germline-derived CDR1 and CDR2 are SGHVS and FQNEAQ. The CDR3 spans 16 residues. With 1 base clipped from V and 4 bases from J, the junction kept 6 bases outside the gene matches.

The V and J genes are TRBV12-3 or TRBV12-4 and TRBJ2-2, with D maybe TRBD1 (6 bases). Trimming shortened V by 6 bases and J by 5 bases, and 16 bases separated the two germline ends. The CDR3 length is 15 residues. The CDR3 spells CASRLSGQGTGELFF. As DNA, the CDR3 is TGTGCCAGCAGGCTGTCGGGGCAGGGGACCGGGGAGCTGTTTTTT.

This clonotype has only a few counts. The gene calls are TRBV15 and TRBJ2-3; D gene unclear. This CDR3 comprises 12 residues. Trimming shortened V by 2 bases and J by 8 bases, and 8 bases separated the two germline ends. CDR1 is LNHNV, CDR2 YYDKDF, per germline (reference sequence). The CDR3 reads CATSRPPITQYF. For the CDR3, the DNA is TGTGCCACCAGCAGACCTCCAATTACGCAGTATTTT.

The genes are TRBV20-1 and TRBJ1-1; 9 nucleotides match TRBD1. The CDR3 has 14 residues. The V gene's germline CDR1 is DFQATT and CDR2 SNEGSKA (reference sequence). The trim removed 5 bases at V and 5 bases at J, leaving 9 bases unmatched. The DNA of the CDR3 is TGCAGTGCTTCCAAACAGGGGGCGCGGACTGAAGCTTTCTTT. Protein: CSASKQGARTEAFF.

This chain uses TRBV9 with TRBJ1-1; D unclear. There are 15 residues in the CDR3. Trimming left V 0 bases short and J 1 base short, with 10 bases between. CDR1 SGDLS and CDR2 YYNGEE come from the germline V gene. The CDR3 here is CASSVDPQPNTEAFF. DNA of the CDR3: TGTGCCAGCAGCGTAGATCCACAGCCGAACACTGAAGCTTTCTTT.

The gene calls are TRBV25-1 and TRBJ2-2; no reliable D call. The CDR3 is 12 amino acids. Germline CDR1 reads MGHDK; CDR2 reads SYGVNS. V was shortened by 7 bases and J by 3 bases, with 6 bases between the two germline ends. CDR3 sequence reads: CASTTDTGELFF. CDR3 sequence (DNA): TGTGCCAGCACTACGGACACCGGGGAGCTGTTTTTT. The whole variable domain, filled in from reference TRBV25-1 and TRBJ2-2, reads EADIYQTPRYLVIGTGKKITLECSQTMGHDKMYWYQQDPGMELHLIHYSYGVNSTEKGDLSSESTVSRIRTEHFPLTLESARPSHTSQYLCASTTDTGELFFGEGSRLTVL.

The sample holds a few counts of this clonotype. The V call is TRBV7-2, the J call TRBJ2-5; maybe TRBD2 (7 bases). Deletions cut 2 bases from V and 5 bases from J, with 18 bases between. Germline-derived CDR1 and CDR2 are SGHTA and FQGNSA. The CDR3 spans 16 residues. This CDR3 is CASSLRGAALQETQYF. The CDR3 DNA reads as TGTGCCAGCAGCTTACGGGGGGCCGCGCTACAGGAGACCCAGTACTTC.

The sample holds a few counts of this clonotype. The rearrangement joins TRBV20-1 to TRBJ2-1; D possibly corresponds to TRBD2 (5 bases). This CDR3 has 13 residues. Trimming removed 3 bases at V and 4 bases at J, with 10 bases between. Germline lookup yields CDR1 DFQATT and CDR2 SNEGSKA (reference sequence). The CDR3 DNA reads as TGCAGTGCTAGGTGGACTGTATACAATGAGCAGTTCTTC. Translated, it gives CSARWTVYNEQFF.

This clonotype came up a few times. The gene calls are TRBV7-2 and TRBJ1-2, with TRBD1 matching over 7 bases. The CDR3 spans 15 residues. V shed 4 bases and J 2 bases; nucleotides not matched to a gene: 7. The germline gives CDR1 SGHTA, CDR2 FQGNSA. CDR3 sequence: CASSSLQGHNYGYTF. CDR3 DNA: TGTGCCAGCAGCTCCCTACAGGGGCACAACTATGGCTACACCTTC.

The chain couples TRBV4-2 to TRBJ2-2; 11 nucleotides match TRBD2. The V gene end was trimmed by 0 bases and the J gene end by 6 bases; junction bases not matched to a gene: 12. Germline V gives CDR1 LGHNA, CDR2 YNFKEQ. The CDR3 loop spans 19 amino acids. CDR3 nucleotides: TGTGCCAGCAGCCAAGATACTAGCGGGAGACTAGGATATTCCGGGGAGCTGTTTTTT. Translated, it gives CASSQDTSGRLGYSGELFF.

V and J are TRBV18 and TRBJ2-5; TRBD2 matches at 7 bases. CDR3 length: 15 residues. Germline CDR1 reads KGHSH; CDR2 reads LQKENI. Trimming removed 1 base from V and 4 bases from J; junction bases left unmatched: 6. The CDR3 loop reads CASSPRSGISETQYF. CDR3 bases: TGTGCCAGCTCACCACGCAGCGGGATCTCAGAGACCCAGTACTTC.

The sample holds a few counts of this clonotype. The rearrangement joins TRBV7-2 to TRBJ1-1; no definite D call. The CDR3 totals 13 residues. V lost 0 bases and J lost 8, with 10 bases in between. Germline V gene data show CDR1 as SGHTA and CDR2 as FQGNSA. CDR3 coding DNA: TGTGCCAGCAGCTTAGCGTTTCCTGCCGAAGCTTTCTTT. Amino acids: CASSLAFPAEAFF. The whole variable domain, filled in from reference TRBV7-2 and TRBJ1-1, reads GAGVSQSPSNKVTEKGKDVELRCDPISGHTALYWYRQSLGQGLEFLIYFQGNSAPDKSGLPSDRFSAERTGGSVSTLTIQRTQQEDSAVYLCASSLAFPAEAFFGQGTRLTVV.

The V and J genes are TRBV6-5 and TRBJ2-2; D gene uncertain. V lost 2 bases and J 2 bases, leaving 9 bases between the germline ends. The germline CDR1 and CDR2 sequences are MNHEY and SVGAGI. This CDR3 comprises 15 residues. In DNA, the CDR3 is TGTGCCAGCAGTTACCGGCCAGGCAACACCGGGGAGCTGTTTTTT. Protein product: CASSYRPGNTGELFF.

V and J are TRBV7-9 and TRBJ1-2; 10 bases match TRBD1. CDR1 is SEHNR and CDR2 is FQNEAQ in the germline V gene (reference sequence). V lost 4 bases, J lost 8 bases, and 4 bases stayed unmatched. The CDR3 extends over 13 amino acids. The CDR3 region is CASSYGTGVGYTF. The CDR3 DNA reads as TGTGCCAGCAGCTATGGGACAGGGGTCGGCTACACCTTC.

Ten or more counts support this clonotype. V is TRBV12-3 or TRBV12-4 and J is TRBJ2-3, with D uncertain. Trimming pared 2 bases from V and 4 bases from J, leaving 4 bases between. This CDR3 is built from 12 residues. CDR3 loop: CASSLSADTQYF. In nucleotides, the CDR3 is TGTGCCAGCAGTTTATCGGCAGATACGCAGTATTTT.

This clonotype was recorded once. At one end the junction does not follow the germline gene, possibly because of a read error. The J gene is TRBJ2-5, the V gene TRBV14; D could derive from TRBD1 or TRBD2 (5 bases each). The germline V gene has CDR1 SGHDN and CDR2 FVKESK. This CDR3 contains 15 residues. This CDR3 reads CASSRSRRDQETKYF. CDR3 bases: TGTGCCAGCAGCCGCTCCCGCAGGGACCAAGAGACCAAGTACTTC.